This entry lists 19 T cell receptor beta chains sequenced from one sample in a study of T and B cells in COVID-19 patients (dated by TCRdb to about 2020). TRB repertoires were amplified from around 250-460 ng of genomic DNA extracted from blood. Instrument on record: Illumina MiSeq. Multiplex PCR with BIOMED2 TRB-A/B primer pools was used to amplify the TRB rearrangements. TCRdb handled the public reads itself, with Q25 trimming in fastp and clone calling in MiXCR, and kept productive beta chains. Records with the same CDR3 protein are collapsed into one entry carrying the most frequent genes and DNA. The sample contains 850 to 1,100 distinct CDR3 sequences, approximately 20% of them found a single time. The ten largest clones capture less than 50% of the sample. Sequencing used blood. All receptors come from a human donor with active COVID-19.

This clonotype was detected a few times. A read error may produce the germline difference seen at one junction end. The chain has TRBV7-7 and TRBJ2-7; D may be TRBD1 (6 bases). The CDR3 sequence is 13 residues long. The germline CDR1 and CDR2 sequences are SSHAT and FNYEAQ (reference sequence). CDR3 residues: CASSPHQGREQYF. CDR3 DNA sequence: TGTGCTAGCAGCCCCCACCAGGGGCGCGAGCAGTACTTC.

This clonotype was seen a handful of times. The rearrangement joins TRBV5-1 to TRBJ2-1; D perhaps matches TRBD2 (6 bases). Germline values: CDR1 SGHRS, CDR2 YFSETQ. This CDR3 spans 16 amino acids. Between the trimmed V and J ends, which lost 3 bases and 0 bases, there was a span of 13 bases. The CDR3 here is CASSWGLLSSYNEQFF. CDR3 in DNA: TGCGCCAGCAGCTGGGGACTCCTGAGCTCCTACAATGAGCAGTTCTTC.

This clonotype qualifies as large. The CDR3 nucleotides are TGTGCCAGCAGTTTATCGGCAGCGGGCACAGATACGCAGTATTTT. This gives the protein CASSLSAAGTDTQYF. This rearrangement joins TRBV27 to TRBJ2-3; a possible D gene is TRBD2 (5 bases). The CDR3 sequence is 15 residues long. Germline V CDR1 and CDR2: MNHEY, SMNVEV (reference sequence). The ends were cut back, 0 bases at V and 1 base at J, with 8 bases in the middle.

This clonotype is classed as medium-sized. J is TRBJ1-4 and V is TRBV7-2, with D uncertain. Trimming cost V 5 bases and J 12 bases, with 13 bases left between them. CDR1 SGHTA and CDR2 FQGNSA come from the germline V gene. The CDR3 has 12 residues. The CDR3 here is CASSQGPGELFF. CDR3 nucleotide sequence: TGTGCCAGCAGCCAAGGCCCGGGCGAACTGTTTTTT. The complete variable domain, with remaining parts taken from reference TRBV7-2 and TRBJ1-4, reads GAGVSQSPSNKVTEKGKDVELRCDPISGHTALYWYRQSLGQGLEFLIYFQGNSAPDKSGLPSDRFSAERTGGSVSTLTIQRTQQEDSAVYLCASSQGPGELFFGSGTQLSVL.

Sample share makes this clonotype medium-sized. The chain carries TRBV19 and TRBJ1-1, with D perhaps TRBD1 (5 bases). This CDR3 has 14 amino acids. Germline V gives CDR1 LNHDA, CDR2 SQIVND (reference sequence). V gave up 6 bases and J gave up 5 bases, with 16 bases separating them. The CDR3 sequence: CASREDKPPTEAFF. The CDR3 DNA reads TGTGCCAGTAGAGAGGACAAACCACCGACTGAAGCTTTCTTT.

This clonotype has at least ten counts. In DNA form, the CDR3 reads TGTGCCAGCAGCTTAAGTCACTTTTCCTACAATGAGCAGTTCTTC. Protein product: CASSLSHFSYNEQFF. The chain is built from TRBV7-2 and TRBJ2-1; D is ambiguous. The germline V gene has CDR1 SGHTA and CDR2 FQGNSA. The CDR3 has 15 residues. V was cut by 2 bases and J by 1 base, with 9 bases left in between.

By its share, this clonotype is medium-sized. V usage is TRBV6-2 or TRBV6-3 and J usage is TRBJ2-5; a weak D match, TRBD2 (5 bases). The CDR3 is 16 amino acids. CDR1 MNHEY and CDR2 SVGEGT come from the germline V gene. V lost 2 bases and J lost 0, with 13 bases in between. In nucleotides, the CDR3 is TGTGCCAGCAGTTACCTGGGGTGGGAGTACCAAGAGACCCAGTACTTC. This sequence encodes CASSYLGWEYQETQYF.

This clonotype is categorized as medium-sized. V is TRBV10-3 and J is TRBJ2-3; D possibly corresponds to TRBD2 (6 bases). CDR1 is ENHRY and CDR2 is SYGVKD in the germline V gene. V lost 3 bases, J lost 6 bases, and 10 bases lay in between. The CDR3 has 13 amino acids. Here the CDR3 reads CAISDGGTDTQYF. CDR3 DNA sequence: TGTGCCATCAGTGATGGGGGGACTGATACGCAGTATTTT.

In its sample, this clonotype was seen a few times. The J gene is TRBJ2-5, the V gene TRBV9; 7 bases map to TRBD2. V dropped 3 bases and J dropped 1; count of bases not matched to a gene: 9. In germline, CDR1 is SGDLS, CDR2 YYNGEE. The CDR3 is 16 amino acids. The CDR3 DNA follows: TGTGCCAGCAGCGCGCGGATATCTAGCGGCCAAGAGACCCAGTACTTC. Translation: CASSARISSGQETQYF.

The chain joins TRBV27 to TRBJ2-5, with TRBD2 identical over 13 bases. The CDR3 length is 19 residues. The germline CDR1 and CDR2 sequences are MNHEY and SMNVEV (reference sequence). J gave up 2 bases and V 5 bases, and 14 bases lay outside the gene matches. The CDR3 DNA sequence: TGTGCCAGCAGTAGAGGACTAGCGGGGGCCGGCGGCGATCAAGAGACCCAGTACTTC. Translated, it gives CASSRGLAGAGGDQETQYF.

This clonotype was detected only a few times. The V call is TRBV11-2, the J call TRBJ1-2; D may be TRBD1 (6 bases). Germline CDR1 reads SGHAT; CDR2 reads FQNNGV. The V end lost 2 bases, the J end lost 7 bases, and 11 bases lay between the germline ends. The CDR3 has 13 residues. CDR3 coding DNA: TGTGCCAGCAGCTTACGGGGGGCATTTGGCTACACCTTC. This codes for CASSLRGAFGYTF.

The genes are TRBV4-3 and TRBJ1-1, with 9 bases matching TRBD1. J was trimmed by 6 bases and V by 0 bases; bases with no gene match: 8. From germline, CDR1 is LGHNA and CDR2 YSLEER. The CDR3 has 16 amino acids. The DNA for the CDR3 is TGCGCCAGCAGCCAAGATAGAAGGACAGGGGCCGCTGAAGCTTTCTTT. Translation: CASSQDRRTGAAEAFF.

Sample share makes this clonotype medium-sized (0.01 to 0.1%). The chain combines TRBV5-1 with TRBJ2-2, with 8 bases identical to TRBD1. After removal of 3 bases from V and 1 base from J, the junction contained 5 bases not matched to a gene. This CDR3 is built from 16 residues. The germline V gene has CDR1 SGHRS and CDR2 YFSETQ. This CDR3 is CASSWTGIVNTGELFF. The CDR3 bases are TGCGCCAGCAGCTGGACAGGGATAGTGAACACCGGGGAGCTGTTTTTT.

Judged by abundance, this clonotype is medium-sized. The CDR3 region is CASSEGQGFDEQYF. CDR3 nucleotides: TGTGCCAGCAGTGAAGGACAGGGGTTTGACGAGCAGTACTTC. The chain is built from TRBV7-6 and TRBJ2-7, with 9 bases aligning to TRBD1. CDR3 length equals 14 residues. The V gene's germline CDR1 is SGHVS and CDR2 FNYEAQ. V was clipped by 6 bases and J by 5 bases; unmatched bases: 8.

This clonotype is judged medium-sized. The CDR3 reads CASSPSAERAFF. In nucleotides, the CDR3 is TGTGCCAGCAGCCCGTCGGCCGAAAGGGCTTTCTTT. V gene TRBV6-6 combines with J gene TRBJ1-1; the D is unclear. Per the germline V gene, CDR1 is MNHNY and CDR2 is SVGAGI (reference sequence). There are 12 residues in the CDR3. Trimming cost V 6 bases and J 11 bases, with 16 bases left between them.

This clonotype is termed large. The chain has TRBV15 and TRBJ2-5; D call uncertain. The V and J ends lost 1 base and 1 base respectively, with 4 bases between them. Per germline, CDR1 LNHNV and CDR2 YYDKDF (reference sequence). The CDR3 consists of 13 residues. CDR3 residues: CATSRAPQETQYF. The CDR3 DNA is TGTGCCACCAGCAGAGCCCCCCAAGAGACCCAGTACTTC.

This sequence joins TRBV5-4 and TRBJ1-2, with 9 bases lining up with TRBD1. V was pared by 3 bases and J by 5 bases, with 8 bases of the junction left unmatched. The germline CDR1 and CDR2 sequences are SGHNT and YYREEE (reference sequence). This CDR3 has 15 residues. The CDR3 sequence is CASSSPTGGPYGYTF. CDR3 in DNA: TGTGCCAGCAGCTCACCGACAGGGGGGCCTTATGGCTACACCTTC.

By share, this clonotype counts as large. The CDR3 is CASSMGWGETQYF. In nucleotides, the CDR3 is TGTGCCAGTAGTATGGGTTGGGGGGAGACCCAGTACTTC. The chain recombines TRBV19 with TRBJ2-5; D possibly matches TRBD1 or TRBD2 (5 bases each). The germline V gene encodes CDR1 LNHDA and CDR2 SQIVND (reference sequence). V was trimmed by 3 bases and J by 5 bases, leaving 10 bases between them. The CDR3 runs to 13 residues.

In its sample, this clonotype ranks as medium-sized. The rearrangement uses TRBV23-1 and TRBJ2-7; D call uncertain. TRBV23-1 is an ORF; its function is uncertain. The CDR3 has 11 amino acids. Trimming stripped 11 bases from V and 2 bases from J, with 10 bases between. The DNA of the CDR3 is TGCGCCGGCTATGGGGCCTACGAGCAGTACTTC. Amino acid sequence: CAGYGAYEQYF.